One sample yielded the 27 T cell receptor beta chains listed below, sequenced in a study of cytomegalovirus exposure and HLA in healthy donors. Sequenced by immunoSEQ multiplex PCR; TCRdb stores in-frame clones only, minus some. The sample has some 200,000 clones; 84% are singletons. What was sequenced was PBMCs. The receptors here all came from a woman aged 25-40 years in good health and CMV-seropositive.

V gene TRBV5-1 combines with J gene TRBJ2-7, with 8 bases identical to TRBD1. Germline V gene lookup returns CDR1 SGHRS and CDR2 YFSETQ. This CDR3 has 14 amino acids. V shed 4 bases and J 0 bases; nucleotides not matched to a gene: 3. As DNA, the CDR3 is TGCGCCAGCAGCCTGGACAGGGTCTCCTACGAGCAGTACTTC. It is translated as CASSLDRVSYEQYF.

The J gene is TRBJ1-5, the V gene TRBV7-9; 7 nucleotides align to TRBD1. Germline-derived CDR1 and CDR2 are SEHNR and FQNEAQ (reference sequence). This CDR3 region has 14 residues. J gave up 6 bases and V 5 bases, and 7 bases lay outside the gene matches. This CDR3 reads CASSMTGRGQPQHF. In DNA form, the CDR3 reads TGTGCCAGCAGCATGACAGGGCGAGGTCAGCCCCAGCATTTT.

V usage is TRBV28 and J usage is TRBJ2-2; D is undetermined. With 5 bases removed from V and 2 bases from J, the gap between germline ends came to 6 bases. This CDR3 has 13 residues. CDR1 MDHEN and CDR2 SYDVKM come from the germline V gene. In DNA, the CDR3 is TGTGCCAGCAGTGTCGGTAACACCGGGGAGCTGTTTTTT. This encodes CASSVGNTGELFF.

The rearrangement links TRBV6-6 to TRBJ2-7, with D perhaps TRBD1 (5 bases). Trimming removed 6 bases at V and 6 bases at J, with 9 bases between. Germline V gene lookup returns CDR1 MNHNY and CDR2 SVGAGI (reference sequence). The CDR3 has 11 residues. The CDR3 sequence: CASSPGFEQYF. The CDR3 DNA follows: TGTGCCAGCAGCCCAGGGTTCGAGCAGTACTTC.

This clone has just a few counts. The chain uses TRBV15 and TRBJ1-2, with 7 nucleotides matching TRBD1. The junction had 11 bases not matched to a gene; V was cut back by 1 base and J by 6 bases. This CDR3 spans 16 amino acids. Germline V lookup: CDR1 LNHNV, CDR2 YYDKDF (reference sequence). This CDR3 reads CATSRAQVPGGNGYTF. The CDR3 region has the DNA TGTGCCACCAGCAGAGCCCAAGTACCAGGGGGAAATGGCTACACCTTC. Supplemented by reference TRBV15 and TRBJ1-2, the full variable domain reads DAMVIQNPRYQVTQFGKPVTLSCSQTLNHNVMYWYQQKSSQAPKLLFHYYDKDFNNEADTPDNFQSRRPNTSFCFLDIRSPGLGDTAMYLCATSRAQVPGGNGYTFGSGTRLTVV.

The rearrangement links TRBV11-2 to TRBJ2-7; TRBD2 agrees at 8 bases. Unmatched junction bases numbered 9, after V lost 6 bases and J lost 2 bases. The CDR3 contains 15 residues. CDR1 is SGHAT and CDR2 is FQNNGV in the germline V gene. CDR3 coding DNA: TGTGCCAGCAGTTTTAGCGGGGACGGGACCTACGAGCAGTACTTC. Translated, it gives CASSFSGDGTYEQYF.

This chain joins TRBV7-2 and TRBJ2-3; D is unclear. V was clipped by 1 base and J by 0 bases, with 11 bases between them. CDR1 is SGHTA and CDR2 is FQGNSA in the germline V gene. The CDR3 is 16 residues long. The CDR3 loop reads CASSLVSRTSTDTQYF. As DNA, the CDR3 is TGTGCCAGCAGCTTAGTCTCTAGAACTAGCACAGATACGCAGTATTTT. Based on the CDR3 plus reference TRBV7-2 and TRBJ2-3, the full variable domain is GAGVSQSPSNKVTEKGKDVELRCDPISGHTALYWYRQSLGQGLEFLIYFQGNSAPDKSGLPSDRFSAERTGGSVSTLTIQRTQQEDSAVYLCASSLVSRTSTDTQYFGPGTRLTVL.

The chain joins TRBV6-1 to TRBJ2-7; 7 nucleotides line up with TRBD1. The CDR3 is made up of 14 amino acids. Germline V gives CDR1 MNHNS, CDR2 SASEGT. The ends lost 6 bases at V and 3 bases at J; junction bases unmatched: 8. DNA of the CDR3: TGTGCCAGCAGGCAGGGGGTACCTGGCTACGAGCAGTACTTC. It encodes CASRQGVPGYEQYF.

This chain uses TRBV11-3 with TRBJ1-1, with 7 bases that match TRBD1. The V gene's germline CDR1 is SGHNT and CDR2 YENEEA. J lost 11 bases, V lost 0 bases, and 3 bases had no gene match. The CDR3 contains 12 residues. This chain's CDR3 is CASSLETGEAFF. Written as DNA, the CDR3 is TGTGCCAGCAGCTTAGAAACAGGGGAGGCTTTCTTT.

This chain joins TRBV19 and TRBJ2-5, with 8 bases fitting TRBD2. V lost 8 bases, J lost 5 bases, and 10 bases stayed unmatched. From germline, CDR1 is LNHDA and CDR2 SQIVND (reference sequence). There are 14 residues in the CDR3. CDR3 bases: TGTGCCAGTTCATCAAGCGGGGGCTGGGAGACCCAGTACTTC. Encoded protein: CASSSSGGWETQYF.

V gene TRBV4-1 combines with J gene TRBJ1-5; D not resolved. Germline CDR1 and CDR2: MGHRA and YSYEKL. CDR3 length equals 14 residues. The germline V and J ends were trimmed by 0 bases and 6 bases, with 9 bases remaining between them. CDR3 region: CASSQEGRAQPQHF. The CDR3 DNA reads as TGCGCCAGCAGCCAAGAAGGGCGGGCTCAGCCCCAGCATTTT.

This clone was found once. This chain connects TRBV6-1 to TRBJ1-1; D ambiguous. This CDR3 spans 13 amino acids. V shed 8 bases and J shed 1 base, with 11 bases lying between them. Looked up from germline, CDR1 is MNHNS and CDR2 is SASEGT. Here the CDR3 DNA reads TGTGCCAGCTCCTTGGCGGGGAACACTGAAGCTTTCTTT. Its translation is CASSLAGNTEAFF.

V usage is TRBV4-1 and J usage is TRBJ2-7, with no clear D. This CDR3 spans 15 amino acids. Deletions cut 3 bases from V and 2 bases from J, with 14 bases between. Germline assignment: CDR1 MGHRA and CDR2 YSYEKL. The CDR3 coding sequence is TGCGCCAGCAGCCAGACTCCAACGAGTACCTACGAGCAGTACTTC. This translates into CASSQTPTSTYEQYF.

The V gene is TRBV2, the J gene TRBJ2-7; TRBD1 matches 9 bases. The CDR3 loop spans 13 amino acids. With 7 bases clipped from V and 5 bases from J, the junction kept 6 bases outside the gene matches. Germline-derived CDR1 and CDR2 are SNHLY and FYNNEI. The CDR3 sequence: CASIWDRVHEQYF. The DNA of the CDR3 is TGTGCCAGCATATGGGACAGGGTCCACGAGCAGTACTTC.

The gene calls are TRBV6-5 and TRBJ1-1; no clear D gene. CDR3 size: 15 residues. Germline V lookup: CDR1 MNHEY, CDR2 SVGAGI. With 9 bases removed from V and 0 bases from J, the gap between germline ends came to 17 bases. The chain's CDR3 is CASLDISRLNTEAFF. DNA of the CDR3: TGTGCCAGTCTTGACATTTCCCGTCTGAACACTGAAGCTTTCTTT.

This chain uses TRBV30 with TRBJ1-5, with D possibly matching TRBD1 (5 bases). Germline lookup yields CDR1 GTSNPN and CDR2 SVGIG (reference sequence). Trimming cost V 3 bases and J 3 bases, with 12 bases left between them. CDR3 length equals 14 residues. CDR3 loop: CAWSADSSNQPQHF. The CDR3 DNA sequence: TGTGCCTGGAGCGCAGACAGCTCCAATCAGCCCCAGCATTTT.

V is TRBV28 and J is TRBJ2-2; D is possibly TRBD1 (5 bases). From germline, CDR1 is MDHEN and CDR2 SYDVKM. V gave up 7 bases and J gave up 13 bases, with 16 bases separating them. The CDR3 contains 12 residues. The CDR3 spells CASIKPGNGLFF. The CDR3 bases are TGTGCCAGCATAAAGCCAGGGAATGGGCTGTTTTTT.

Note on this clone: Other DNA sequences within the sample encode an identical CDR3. Here the CDR3 DNA reads TGTGCCAGCAGCGTGGGCGCGGGACCCACAGATACGCAGTATTTT. This gives the protein CASSVGAGPTDTQYF. The chain carries TRBV9 and TRBJ2-3, with D possibly TRBD2 on 6 matching bases. The length of the CDR3 is 15 residues. V lost 2 bases and J lost 2, with 12 bases in between. Per the germline V gene, CDR1 is SGDLS and CDR2 is YYNGEE.

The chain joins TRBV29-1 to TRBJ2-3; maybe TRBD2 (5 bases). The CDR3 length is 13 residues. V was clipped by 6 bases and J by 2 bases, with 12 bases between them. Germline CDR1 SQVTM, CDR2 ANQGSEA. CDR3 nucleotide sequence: TGCAGCGTACCGCTAGCCAACACAGATACGCAGTATTTT. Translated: CSVPLANTDTQYF.

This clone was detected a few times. In nucleotides, the CDR3 is TGTGCCACCAACCCGGGCCCCGCGGGAGAGCAGTACTTC. Translating it yields CATNPGPAGEQYF. The rearrangement links TRBV19 to TRBJ2-7; the D gene is possibly TRBD2 (6 bases). The V end lost 10 bases, the J end lost 7 bases, and 20 bases lay between the germline ends. The CDR3 sequence is 13 residues long. Germline V gene data show CDR1 as LNHDA and CDR2 as SQIVND (reference sequence).

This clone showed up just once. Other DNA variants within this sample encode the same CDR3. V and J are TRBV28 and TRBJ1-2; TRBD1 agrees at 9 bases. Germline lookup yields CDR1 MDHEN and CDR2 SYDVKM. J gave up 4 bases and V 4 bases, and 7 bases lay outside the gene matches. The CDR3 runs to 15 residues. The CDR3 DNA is TGTGCCAGCAGTTCACCGGGACAGGGTCGCTATGGCTACACCTTC. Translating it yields CASSSPGQGRYGYTF.

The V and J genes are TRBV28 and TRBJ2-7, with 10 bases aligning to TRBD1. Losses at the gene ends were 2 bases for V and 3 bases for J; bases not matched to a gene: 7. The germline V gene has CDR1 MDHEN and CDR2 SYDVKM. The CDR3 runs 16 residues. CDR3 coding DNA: TGTGCCAGCAGTTTAGGGGACAGGGGTTATTTCTACGAGCAGTACTTC. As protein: CASSLGDRGYFYEQYF.

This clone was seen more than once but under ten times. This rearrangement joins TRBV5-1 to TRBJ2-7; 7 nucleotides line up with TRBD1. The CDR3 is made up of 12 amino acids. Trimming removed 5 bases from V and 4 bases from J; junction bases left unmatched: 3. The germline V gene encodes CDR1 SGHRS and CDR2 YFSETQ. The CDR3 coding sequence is TGCGCCAGCAGGCAGGGGGTTTACGAGCAGTACTTC. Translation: CASRQGVYEQYF.

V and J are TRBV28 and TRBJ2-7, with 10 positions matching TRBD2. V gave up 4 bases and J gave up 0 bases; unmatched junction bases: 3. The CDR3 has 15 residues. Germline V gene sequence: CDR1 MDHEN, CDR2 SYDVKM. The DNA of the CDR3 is TGTGCCAGCAGTTCAGCGGGAGGGCCCTCCTACGAGCAGTACTTC. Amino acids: CASSSAGGPSYEQYF. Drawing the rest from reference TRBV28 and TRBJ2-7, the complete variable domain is DVKVTQSSRYLVKRTGEKVFLECVQDMDHENMFWYRQDPGLGLRLIYFSYDVKMKEKGDIPEGYSVSREKKERFSLILESASTNQTSMYLCASSSAGGPSYEQYFGPGTRLTVT.

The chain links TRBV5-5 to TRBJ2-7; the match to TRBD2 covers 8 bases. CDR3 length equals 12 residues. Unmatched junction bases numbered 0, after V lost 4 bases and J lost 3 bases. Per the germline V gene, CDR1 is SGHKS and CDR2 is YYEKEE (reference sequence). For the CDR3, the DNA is TGTGCCAGCAGCCGGGAGGGCTACGAGCAGTACTTC. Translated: CASSREGYEQYF.

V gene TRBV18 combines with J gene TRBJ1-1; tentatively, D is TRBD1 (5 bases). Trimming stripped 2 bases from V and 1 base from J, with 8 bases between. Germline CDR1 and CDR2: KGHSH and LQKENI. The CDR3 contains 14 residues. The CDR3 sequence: CASSPTGWNTEAFF. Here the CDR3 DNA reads TGTGCCAGCTCACCAACAGGATGGAACACTGAAGCTTTCTTT.

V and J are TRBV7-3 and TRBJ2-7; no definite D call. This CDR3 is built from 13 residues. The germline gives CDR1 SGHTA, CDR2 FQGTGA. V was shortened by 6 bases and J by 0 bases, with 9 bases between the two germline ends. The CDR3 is CASSLHPSYEQYF. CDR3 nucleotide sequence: TGTGCCAGCAGTTTACATCCCTCCTACGAGCAGTACTTC. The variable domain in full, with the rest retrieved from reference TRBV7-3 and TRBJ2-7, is GAGVSQTPSNKVTEKGKYVELRCDPISGHTALYWYRQSLGQGPEFLIYFQGTGAADDSGLPNDRFFAVRPEGSVSTLKIQRTERGDSAVYLCASSLHPSYEQYFGPGTRLTVT.